Each of the 11 T cell receptor beta chains below was sequenced from the same sample in a study of identical twins. TCRdb independently ran MiXCR on the 5' RACE reads; one entry per CDR3 protein. The sample lists about 920,000 distinct CDR3 sequences, approximately 13% occurring once. These records were also assigned to another study, of yellow fever vaccine responses in identical twins.

Sequenced: PBMCs. Source of these receptors: a woman younger than 30 in good health.

The chain links TRBV25-1 to TRBJ2-5; 11 bases are shared with TRBD2. The CDR3 spans 17 residues. With 2 bases clipped from V and 2 bases from J, the junction kept 7 bases outside the gene matches. The V gene's germline CDR1 is MGHDK and CDR2 SYGVNS. The CDR3 loop reads CASSEVAGGWGQETQYF. CDR3 sequence (DNA): TGTGCCAGCAGTGAAGTAGCGGGGGGGTGGGGGCAAGAGACCCAGTACTTC.

The chain recombines TRBV7-2 with TRBJ2-1, with 11 bases fitting TRBD2. V shed 6 bases, J shed 0 bases, and the junction held 10 bases outside the gene matches. Per germline, CDR1 SGHTA and CDR2 FQGNSA. The length of the CDR3 is 18 residues. The CDR3 loop is CASRHSGRALTSYNEQFF. The CDR3, as DNA: TGTGCCAGCAGACATAGCGGGAGGGCCCTTACCTCCTACAATGAGCAGTTCTTC.

This clonotype was recorded a few times. The chain joins TRBV14 to TRBJ1-1; no firm D call. V shed 3 bases and J shed 4 bases, with 15 bases lying between them. Germline CDR1 reads SGHDN; CDR2 reads FVKESK. The CDR3 has 15 amino acids. CDR3 loop: CASSQEWTFPTEAFF. Here the CDR3 DNA reads TGTGCCAGCAGCCAGGAGTGGACTTTTCCCACTGAAGCTTTCTTT.

The chain recombines TRBV3-1 with TRBJ2-5, with 7 positions matching TRBD1. CDR1 and CDR2 from the germline V gene are LGHDT and YNNKEL (reference sequence). The ends lost 3 bases at V and 2 bases at J; junction bases unmatched: 9. CDR3 length equals 16 residues. The DNA of the CDR3 is TGTGCCAGCAGCCACCCCCGGGACAGTGGTCAAGAGACCCAGTACTTC. This encodes CASSHPRDSGQETQYF.

This clonotype has just a few counts. The chain is built from TRBV12-3 or TRBV12-4 and TRBJ2-1; no clear D. This CDR3 region has 12 residues. Trimming shortened V by 4 bases and J by 10 bases, and 11 bases separated the two germline ends. The CDR3 DNA reads TGTGCCAGCAGTTGGGCGATCGGAGAGCAGTTCTTC. It is translated as CASSWAIGEQFF.

At least ten counts were recorded for this clonotype. This sequence joins TRBV4-2 and TRBJ2-7; TRBD2 matches 10 bases. V was pared by 2 bases and J by 9 bases, with 7 bases of the junction left unmatched. Germline lookup yields CDR1 LGHNA and CDR2 YNFKEQ. This CDR3 contains 14 residues. CDR3 region: CASSQSGRGSGQYF. CDR3 DNA: TGTGCCAGCAGCCAAAGCGGGAGGGGCAGCGGGCAGTACTTC.

The CDR3 DNA follows: TGTGCCACCAGTGATTTTGAGACTAGCGGGCGGAGCTCCTACAATGAGCAGTTCTTC. Translating gives CATSDFETSGRSSYNEQFF. The rearrangement links TRBV24-1 to TRBJ2-1; 10 nucleotides match TRBD2. Germline loops: CDR1 KGHDR, CDR2 SFDVKD. This CDR3 comprises 19 residues. The V and J ends lost 1 base and 0 bases, in that order; junction bases with no gene match: 8.

This clonotype appeared a few times. The CDR3 reads CASSLWDWSVVPDTQYF. The CDR3 DNA is TGCGCCAGCAGCTTGTGGGATTGGTCAGTCGTACCAGATACGCAGTATTTT. This rearrangement joins TRBV5-1 to TRBJ2-3; D is uncertain. CDR3 length equals 17 residues. The germline V and J ends were trimmed by 1 base and 4 bases, with 19 bases remaining between them. Germline loops: CDR1 SGHRS, CDR2 YFSETQ.

This clonotype showed up just a few times. The chain combines TRBV7-8 with TRBJ2-1; 14 bases line up with TRBD2. The ends lost 3 bases at V and 10 bases at J; junction bases unmatched: 14. The V gene's germline CDR1 is SGHVS and CDR2 FQNEAQ. The CDR3 runs to 18 residues. The CDR3 reads CASSFLPKTSGRGEEQFF. The CDR3 DNA follows: TGTGCCAGCAGCTTCCTCCCCAAGACTAGCGGGAGGGGGGAGGAGCAGTTCTTC.

This clonotype was counted between two and nine times. This sequence joins TRBV20-1 and TRBJ2-6; 8 bases map to TRBD1. The CDR3 extends over 16 amino acids. Germline lookup yields CDR1 DFQATT and CDR2 SNEGSKA (reference sequence). The V gene end was trimmed by 6 bases and the J gene end by 3 bases; junction bases not matched to a gene: 10. The DNA of the CDR3 is TGCAGTGCCACAACAGGGGGAAACTATGGGGCCAACGTCCTGACTTTC. Translated: CSATTGGNYGANVLTF.

In its sample, this clonotype was seen many times. This sequence joins TRBV10-3 and TRBJ2-7, with D possibly being TRBD1 (5 bases). The CDR3 totals 14 residues. Deletions cut 0 bases from V and 3 bases from J, with 9 bases between. Germline V gives CDR1 ENHRY, CDR2 SYGVKD. CDR3 bases: TGTGCCATCAGTGAGTCGTTAAGGGGCTACGAGCAGTACTTC. Protein sequence: CAISESLRGYEQYF.